This TCR beta chain is drawn from a study of CD8 T cells in ankylosing spondylitis. One entry per CDR3 protein, called by TCRdb with MiXCR from the 5' RACE reads. The data show roughly 130,000 distinct CDR3 sequences, approximately 14% seen once. Germline CDR1 and CDR2: SGHKS and YYEKEE (reference sequence). The CDR3 loop spans 15 amino acids. V was trimmed by 0 bases and J by 2 bases, leaving 12 bases between them. This sequence was found in a female donor with ankylosing spondylitis or in good health (not recorded which). The chain recombines TRBV5-5 with TRBJ2-7; unclear D gene. Sequenced: blood, either unsorted or a sorted T cell fraction (not recorded which). CDR3 region: CASSLAVLSTYEQYF. CDR3 nucleotide sequence: TGTGCCAGCAGCTTGGCTGTTCTCTCCACCTACGAGCAGTACTTC.